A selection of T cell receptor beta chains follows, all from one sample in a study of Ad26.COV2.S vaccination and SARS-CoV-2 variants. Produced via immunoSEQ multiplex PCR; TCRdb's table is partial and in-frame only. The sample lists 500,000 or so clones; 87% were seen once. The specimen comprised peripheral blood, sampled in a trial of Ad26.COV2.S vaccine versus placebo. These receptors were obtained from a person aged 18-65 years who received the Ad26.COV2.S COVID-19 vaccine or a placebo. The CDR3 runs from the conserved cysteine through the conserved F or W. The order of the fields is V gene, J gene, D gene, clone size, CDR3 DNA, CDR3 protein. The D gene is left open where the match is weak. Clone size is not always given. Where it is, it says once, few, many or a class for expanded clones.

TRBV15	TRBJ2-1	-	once	TGTGCCACCAGCAGCGTAATAGCGAGAGGGTTCTATGAGCAGTTCTTC	CATSSVIARGFYEQFF
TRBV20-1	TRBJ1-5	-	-	TGCAGTGCTGAATCGGGGCCCCAGCATTTT	CSAESGPQHF
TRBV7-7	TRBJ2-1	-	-	TGTGCCAGCAGCCTGGGTCCAGAGCCCTACAATGAGCAGTTCTTC	CASSLGPEPYNEQFF
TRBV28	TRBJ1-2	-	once	TGTGCCAGCCAGGACGTTCCTAACTATGGCTACACCTTC	CASQDVPNYGYTF
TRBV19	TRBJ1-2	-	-	TGTGCCAGTAGTCCAGGAGGTATCTATGGCTACACCTTC	CASSPGGIYGYTF
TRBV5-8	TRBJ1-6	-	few	TGTGCCAGCAGCTTCCGGGGCCATAATTCACCCCTCCACTTT	CASSFRGHNSPLHF
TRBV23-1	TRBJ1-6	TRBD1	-	TGCGCCAGCAGTCGCATCACACAGGGGAAGGTCTATAATTCACCCCTCCACTTT	CASSRITQGKVYNSPLHF
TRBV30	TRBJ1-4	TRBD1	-	TGTGCCTGCGGACAGGTTAATGAAAAACTGTTTTTT	CACGQVNEKLFF
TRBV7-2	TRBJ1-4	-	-	TGTGCCAGCAGTCCCTGGCCAAGGGGGGGTGAAAAACTGTTTTTT	CASSPWPRGGEKLFF
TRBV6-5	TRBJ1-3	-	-	TGTGCCAGCAGTAGGACAGTCTCTGGAAACACCATATATTTT	CASSRTVSGNTIYF